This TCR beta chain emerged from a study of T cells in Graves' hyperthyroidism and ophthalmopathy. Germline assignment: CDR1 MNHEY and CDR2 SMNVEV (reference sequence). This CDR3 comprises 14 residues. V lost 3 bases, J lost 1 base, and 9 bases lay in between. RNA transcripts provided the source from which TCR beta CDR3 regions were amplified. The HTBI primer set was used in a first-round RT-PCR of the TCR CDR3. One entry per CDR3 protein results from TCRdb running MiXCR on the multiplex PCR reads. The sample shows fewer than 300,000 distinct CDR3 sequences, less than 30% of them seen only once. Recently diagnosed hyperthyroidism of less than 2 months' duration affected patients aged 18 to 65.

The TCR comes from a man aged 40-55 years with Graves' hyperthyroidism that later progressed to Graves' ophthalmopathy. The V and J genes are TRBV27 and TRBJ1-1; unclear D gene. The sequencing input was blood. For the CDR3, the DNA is TGTGCCAGCAGTTTTGACACCAAGAACACTGAAGCTTTCTTT. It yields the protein CASSFDTKNTEAFF.